This is a list of T cell receptor beta chains from one sample in a study of beta chain features in type 1 diabetes. Produced via immunoSEQ multiplex PCR; TCRdb's table is partial and in-frame only. The sample contains 300,000 to 400,000 clones, roughly a tenth of which appear only once. Material for sequencing was central memory CD4+ T cells from blood. The receptors stem from a man aged 25 to 40 with type 1 diabetes. The CDR3 runs from the conserved cysteine through the conserved F or W. Each record gives: D gene, clone size, V gene, J gene, CDR3 DNA, CDR3 protein. The D gene is left open where the match is weak. Only part of the rows carry a size: once, few, many, or a class if the clone is expanded.

>TRBD1|few|TRBV7-9|TRBJ1-2
TGTGCCAGCAGCGTAGGTGGACAGGGGGCTGACTATGGCTACACCTTC
CASSVGGQGADYGYTF
>NA|few|TRBV18|TRBJ2-1
TGTGCCAGCTCACCACCATCGCGGGATGAGCAGTTCTTC
CASSPPSRDEQFF
>TRBD1|NA|TRBV29-1|TRBJ2-7
TGCAGCGCTACCGGGACAGGGGTCTACGAGCAGTACTTC
CSATGTGVYEQYF
>NA|few|TRBV21-1|TRBJ2-1
TGTGCCAGCAGCACCGAGGGGACAGTCGGTGAGCAGTTCTTC
CASSTEGTVGEQFF
>TRBD1|NA|TRBV5-1|TRBJ2-7
TGCGCCAGCAGCTTGGGGGACAGGGATAGTCCGGAGCAGTACTTC
CASSLGDRDSPEQYF
>TRBD1|many|TRBV7-9|TRBJ1-2
TGTGCCAGCAGCACAGCCGGGACAGTCTATGGCTACACCTTC
CASSTAGTVYGYTF
>NA|few|TRBV2|TRBJ1-5
TGTGCCAGCAGTGAATTTGAGGATCAGCCCCAGCATTTT
CASSEFEDQPQHF
>NA|few|TRBV7-9|TRBJ1-2
TGTGCCAGCAGCTTCCGAGGAAGTGGCTACACCTTC
CASSFRGSGYTF
>TRBD1|few|TRBV18|TRBJ2-5
TGTGCCAGCTCACCGACTCGGACAGGGGCCCAAGAGACCCAGTACTTC
CASSPTRTGAQETQYF
>NA|many|TRBV2|TRBJ2-7
TGTGCCAGCAGTGACAGGGCTGGGAGCTCCGAGCAGTACTTC
CASSDRAGSSEQYF
>NA|few|TRBV6-6|TRBJ2-3
TGTGCCAGCAGCCTGGGTCCCACAGATACGCAGTATTTT
CASSLGPTDTQYF
>NA|few|TRBV14|TRBJ2-5
TGTGCCAGCAGCCACTGGGGGGCCCCAACCCAAGAGACCCAGTACTTC
CASSHWGAPTQETQYF
>NA|few|TRBV5-1|TRBJ1-6
TGCGCCAGCAGCTTGGAGCCAAATTCACCCCTCCACTTT
CASSLEPNSPLHF
>TRBD2|NA|TRBV15|TRBJ2-7
TGTGCCACCAGCAGAGATCAGATACTAGCGGGCGAGCAGTACTTC
CATSRDQILAGEQYF
>NA|NA|TRBV4-3|TRBJ1-4
TGCGCCAGCAGCCAAGGGCAGAATAATGAAAAACTGTTTTTT
CASSQGQNNEKLFF
>NA|NA|TRBV4-2|TRBJ1-1
TGTGCCAGCAGCTCACGACGGGGTTTGAACACTGAAGCTTTCTTT
CASSSRRGLNTEAFF
>TRBD2|few|TRBV19|TRBJ2-7
TGTGCCAGTAGTGAACTAGCGGGACCTGTTACCTCCTACGAGCAGTACTTC
CASSELAGPVTSYEQYF
>NA|NA|TRBV6-1|TRBJ2-1
TGTGCCAGCTCCGGGACCTACAATGAGCAGTTCTTC
CASSGTYNEQFF
>NA|many|TRBV7-2|TRBJ2-5
TGTGCCAGCAGCTTTTCCATCGAGACCCAGTACTTC
CASSFSIETQYF
>TRBD2|few|TRBV11-3|TRBJ2-3
TGTGCCAGCAGCCCTCCAACGGGCGGGAGTCGGGTAGATACGCAGTATTTT
CASSPPTGGSRVDTQYF
>TRBD2|few|TRBV12-5|TRBJ2-3
TGTGCTAGTGGTTTGACTAGCGGGAGAATACCAGATACGCAGTATTTT
CASGLTSGRIPDTQYF
>NA|NA|TRBV28|TRBJ1-1
TGTGCCAGCACCCTGGGGGGAGCCGGGCGCACTGAAGCTTTCTTT
CASTLGGAGRTEAFF
>TRBD2|many|TRBV7-7|TRBJ2-2
TGTGCTAGCAGCTTACTAGCGGGAGGGCCTCCCGGGGAGCTGTTTTTT
CASSLLAGGPPGELFF
>NA|few|TRBV29-1|TRBJ2-2
TGCAGCGTTGAAGCGGAGGGGAACACCGGGGAGCTGTTTTTT
CSVEAEGNTGELFF
>NA|NA|TRBV2|TRBJ1-3
TGTGCCAGCAATCCGCCGGGAAACACCATATATTTT
CASNPPGNTIYF
>NA|NA|TRBV5-5|TRBJ1-5
TGTGCCAGCAGCTTGAAACAGCTACCTAGCAGCCAGCCCCAGCATTTT
CASSLKQLPSSQPQHF
>NA|few|TRBV29-1|TRBJ2-1
TGCAGCGTTGAAGATGGGGGCTATAAGTTCTTC
CSVEDGGYKFF
>NA|NA|TRBV7-3|TRBJ2-5
TGTGCCAGCAGCTCAAATGGGGGACCCGGGGAGACCCAGTACTTC
CASSSNGGPGETQYF
>NA|NA|TRBV20-1|TRBJ2-2
TGCAGTGCGAAATCCGGGGAGCTGTTTTTT
CSAKSGELFF